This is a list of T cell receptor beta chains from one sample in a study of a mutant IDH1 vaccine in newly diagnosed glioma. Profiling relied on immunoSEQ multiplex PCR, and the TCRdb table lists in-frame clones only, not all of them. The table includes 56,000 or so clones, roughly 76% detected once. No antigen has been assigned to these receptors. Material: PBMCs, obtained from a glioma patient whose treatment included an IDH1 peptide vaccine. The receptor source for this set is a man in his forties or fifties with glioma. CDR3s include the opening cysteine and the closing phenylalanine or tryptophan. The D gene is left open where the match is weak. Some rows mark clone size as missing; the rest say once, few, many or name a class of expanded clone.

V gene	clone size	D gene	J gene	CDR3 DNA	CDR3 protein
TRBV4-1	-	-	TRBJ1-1	TGCGCCAGCAGCCAGGGGGCAGGGAACACTGAAGCTTTCTTT	CASSQGAGNTEAFF
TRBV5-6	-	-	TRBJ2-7	TGTGCCAGCAGCACCCTGGACAGCTACGAGCAGTACTTC	CASSTLDSYEQYF
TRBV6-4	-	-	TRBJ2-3	TGTGCCAGCAGTGAGTCGGGGGTCACAGATACGCAGTATTTT	CASSESGVTDTQYF
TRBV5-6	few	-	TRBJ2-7	TGTGCCAGCAGCTCGGACCTCTACGAGCAGTACTTC	CASSSDLYEQYF
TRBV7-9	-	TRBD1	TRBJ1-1	TGTGCCAGCAGCTTAGGACAGGGGAGTACTTTCTTT	CASSLGQGSTFF
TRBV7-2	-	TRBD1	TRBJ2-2	TGTGCCAGCAGCTGGGACAGATGGAACACCGGGGAGCTGTTTTTT	CASSWDRWNTGELFF
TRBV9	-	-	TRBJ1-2	TGTGCCAGCAGCACGGACAGCGTCGGTGGCTACACCTTT	CASSTDSVGGYTF
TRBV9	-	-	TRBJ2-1	TGTGCCAGCAGCGTAGCAGAAGTTACCTACAATGAGCAGTTCTTC	CASSVAEVTYNEQFF
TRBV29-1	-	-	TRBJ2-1	TGCAGCGTTGCACACAATGAGCAGTTCTTC	CSVAHNEQFF
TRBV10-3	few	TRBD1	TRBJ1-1	TGTGCCATCAGTGAGTCGACAGGGCGCAAGGACACTGAAGCTTTCTTT	CAISESTGRKDTEAFF
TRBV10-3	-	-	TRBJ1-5	TGTGCCATCGCCCCCGGGGTGGGCAATCAGCCCCAGCATTTT	CAIAPGVGNQPQHF
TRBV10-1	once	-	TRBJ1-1	TGCGCCAGCAAAGGCAGCCTTCACGAAGCTTTCTTT	CASKGSLHEAFF
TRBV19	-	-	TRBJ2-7	TGTGCCAGTAGCAACGGGAGGGGGCAGCGGGAGCAGTACTTC	CASSNGRGQREQYF
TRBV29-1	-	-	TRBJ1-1	TGCAGCGTTATCGGGACATACGAACTCCGTGAAGCTTTCTTT	CSVIGTYELREAFF
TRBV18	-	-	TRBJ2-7	TGTGCCAGCTCACCCGACAGATCCTACGAGCAGTACTTC	CASSPDRSYEQYF
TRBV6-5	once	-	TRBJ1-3	TGTGCCAGCAGTTATTCCCAAGGGGGGTCCGGAAACACCATATATTTT	CASSYSQGGSGNTIYF
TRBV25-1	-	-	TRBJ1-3	TGTGCCATTCAGGGCGACTCTGGAAACACCATATATTTT	CAIQGDSGNTIYF
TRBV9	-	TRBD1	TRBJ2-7	TGTGCCAGCAGCGCGGGACAGGATATCTCCGAGCAGTACTTC	CASSAGQDISEQYF
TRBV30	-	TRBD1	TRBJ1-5	TGTGCCTTTACCTCCGGGACAGGTTCTCTTAGCAATCAGCCCCAGCATTTT	CAFTSGTGSLSNQPQHF
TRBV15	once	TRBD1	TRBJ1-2	TGTGCCACCAGCAGAAGGGACAGACATGGCTACACCTTC	CATSRRDRHGYTF
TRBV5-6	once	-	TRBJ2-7	TGTGCCAGCAGCTCTATTTCGGGGCGAGAGCAGTACTTC	CASSSISGREQYF
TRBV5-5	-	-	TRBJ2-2	TGTGCCAGCAGCTTCGGGAATGACGGGGAGCTGTTTTTT	CASSFGNDGELFF
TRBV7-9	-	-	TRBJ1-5	TGTGCCAGCAGCCGAGCGGCTAGCAATCAGCCCCAGCATTTT	CASSRAASNQPQHF
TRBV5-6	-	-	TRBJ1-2	TGTGCCAGCAGCCTTGGGACTTATGGCTACACCTTC	CASSLGTYGYTF
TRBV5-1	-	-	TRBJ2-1	TGCGCCAGCAGCTTGGATGTAGTAGGGGGCAATGAGCAGTTCTTC	CASSLDVVGGNEQFF
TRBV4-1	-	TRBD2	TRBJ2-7	TGCGCCAGCAGCTTCGGGAGGGGGGACCGATACGAGCAGTACTTC	CASSFGRGDRYEQYF
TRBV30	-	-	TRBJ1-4	TGTGCCTGGAGTGCGGGGCACGAAAAACTGTTTTTT	CAWSAGHEKLFF
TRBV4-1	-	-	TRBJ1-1	TGCGCCAGCAGCAGCCCGACAAGGGCTGGAATTGAAGCTTTCTTT	CASSSPTRAGIEAFF
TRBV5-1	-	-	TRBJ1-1	TGCGCCAGCAGCCCCGGGACGGGGAACACTGAAGCTTTCTTT	CASSPGTGNTEAFF
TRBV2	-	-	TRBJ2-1	TGTGCCGGAGACACATACAATGAGCAGTTCTTC	CAGDTYNEQFF
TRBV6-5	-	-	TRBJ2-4	TGTGCCAGCAGTTACTCGGCAGCGGGCGAAAACATTCAGTACTTC	CASSYSAAGENIQYF
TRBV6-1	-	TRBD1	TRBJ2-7	TGTGCCAGTAGTACAGGGGGCGCGCAGTACTTC	CASSTGGAQYF
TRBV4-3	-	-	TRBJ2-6	TGCGCCAGCAGCCAAGATTGGGGCAGCTCTGGGGCCAACGTCCTGACTTTC	CASSQDWGSSGANVLTF
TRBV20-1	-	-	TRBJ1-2	TGCAGGGGGGGGATCTATGGCTACACCTTC	CRGGIYGYTF
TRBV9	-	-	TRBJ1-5	TGTGCCAGCAGCGTAGGGACAGTGGGGAATCAGCCCCAGCATTTT	CASSVGTVGNQPQHF
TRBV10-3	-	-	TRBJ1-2	TGTGCCATCAGTGAGGGCAGGGTCTATGGCTACACCTTC	CAISEGRVYGYTF
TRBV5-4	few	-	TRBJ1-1	TGTGCCAGCAGCTTGGGTGAGACTCGGAACACTGAAGCTTTCTTT	CASSLGETRNTEAFF
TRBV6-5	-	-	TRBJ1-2	TGTGCCAGCAGTACAACGGGACGGCACCTCACCTTC	CASSTTGRHLTF
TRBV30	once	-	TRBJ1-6	TGTGCCTGGAGCCGGGACACCCAAGCGAATTCACCCCTCCACTTT	CAWSRDTQANSPLHF